This TCR beta chain is drawn from a study of cytomegalovirus exposure and HLA in healthy donors. A multiplex PCR was run with 60 Vbeta primers and 13 Jbeta primers. Using immunoSEQ multiplex PCR, the repertoire was profiled, and TCRdb retains in-frame clones only, with some absent. This sample has roughly 290,000 clones; under 90% occur once, and the top ten carry 0.3% to 0.35%. Regarding this clone: Antigen: not known.

Study conclusions and caveats: For cytomegalovirus status, the classifier reportedly gave diagnoses with high specificity and sensitivity.

The sample was PBMCs. The clonotype was recovered from a girl under 10 years old in good health and CMV-seronegative.

The CDR3 coding sequence is TGTGCCAGCAGTACCGACTTGGATACGCAGTATTTT. Its translation: CASSTDLDTQYF. V and J are TRBV28 and TRBJ2-3; D is unresolved. Deletions cut 5 bases from V and 6 bases from J, with 9 bases between. In germline, CDR1 is MDHEN, CDR2 SYDVKM. This CDR3 spans 12 amino acids.